The present T cell receptor (beta chain) was sequenced within a study of blood T cell repertoires in COVID-19. The wider study: Some COVID-19 samples were acute and others convalescent; all came from the United States, Italy and Spain. T cells, B-cell-depleted T cells, or PBMCs supplied cDNA or gDNA.

Per the original methods: Amplification of reference gene primers was used by the study to estimate nucleated cell counts. This table comes from immunoSEQ multiplex PCR, and its TCRdb copy is limited to in-frame clones, with some not included. The V and J calls and clone size come from that table; D and trimming were worked out from the DNA. In the table there are 120,000 to 150,000 clones, about 91% of which are singletons. The CDR3 length is 13 residues. CDR1 is GTSNPN, CDR2 SVGIG, per germline (reference sequence). Trimming removed 8 bases from V and 1 base from J; junction bases left unmatched: 7.

J is TRBJ1-1 and V is TRBV30, with 7 bases fitting TRBD1. The sequence was collected from a woman in her forties or fifties with acute or convalescent COVID-19. Sequenced: peripheral blood. The CDR3 loop reads CALPGTANTEAFF. The CDR3 coding sequence is TGTGCCCTCCCGGGGACAGCGAACACTGAAGCTTTCTTT.